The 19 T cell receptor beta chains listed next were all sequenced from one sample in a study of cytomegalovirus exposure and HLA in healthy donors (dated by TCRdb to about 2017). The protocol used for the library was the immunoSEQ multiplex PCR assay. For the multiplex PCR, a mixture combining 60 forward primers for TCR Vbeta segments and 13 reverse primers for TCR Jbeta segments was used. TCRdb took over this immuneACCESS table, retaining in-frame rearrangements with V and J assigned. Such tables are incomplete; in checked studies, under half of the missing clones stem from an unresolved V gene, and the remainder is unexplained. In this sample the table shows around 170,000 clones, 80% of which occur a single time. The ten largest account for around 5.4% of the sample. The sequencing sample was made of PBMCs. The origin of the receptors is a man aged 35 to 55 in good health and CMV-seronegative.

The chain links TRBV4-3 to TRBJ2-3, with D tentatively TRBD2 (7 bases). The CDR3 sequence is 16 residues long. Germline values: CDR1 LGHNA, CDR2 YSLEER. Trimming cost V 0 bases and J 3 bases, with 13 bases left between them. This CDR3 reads CASSQDWGRGTDTQYF. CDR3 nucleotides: TGCGCCAGCAGCCAAGATTGGGGGAGGGGGACAGATACGCAGTATTTT.

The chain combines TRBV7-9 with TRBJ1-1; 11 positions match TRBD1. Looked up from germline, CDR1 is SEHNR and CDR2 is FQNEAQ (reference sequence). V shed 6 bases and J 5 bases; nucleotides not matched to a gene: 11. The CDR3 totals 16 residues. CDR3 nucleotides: TGTGCCAGCAGACCAACCGGGACAGGGGGTCCGACTGAAGCTTTCTTT. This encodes CASRPTGTGGPTEAFF. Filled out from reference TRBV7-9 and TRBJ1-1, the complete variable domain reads DTGVSQNPRHKITKRGQNVTFRCDPISEHNRLYWYRQTLGQGPEFLTYFQNEAQLEKSRLLSDRFSAERPKGSFSTLEIQRTEQGDSAMYLCASRPTGTGGPTEAFFGQGTRLTVV.

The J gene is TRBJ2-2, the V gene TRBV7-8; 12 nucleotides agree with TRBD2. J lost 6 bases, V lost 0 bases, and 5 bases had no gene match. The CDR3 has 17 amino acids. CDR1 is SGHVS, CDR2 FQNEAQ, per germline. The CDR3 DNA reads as TGTGCCAGCAGCTTAGCTATGACTAGCGGGAGTCCCGGGGAGCTGTTTTTT. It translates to CASSLAMTSGSPGELFF.

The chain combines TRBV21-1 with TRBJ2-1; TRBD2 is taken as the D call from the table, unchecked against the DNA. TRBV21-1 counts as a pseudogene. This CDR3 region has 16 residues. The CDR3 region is CASSTSGTSRNNEQFF. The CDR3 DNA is TGTGCCAGCAGCACTTCCGGGACTAGTAGGAACAATGAGCAGTTCTTC.

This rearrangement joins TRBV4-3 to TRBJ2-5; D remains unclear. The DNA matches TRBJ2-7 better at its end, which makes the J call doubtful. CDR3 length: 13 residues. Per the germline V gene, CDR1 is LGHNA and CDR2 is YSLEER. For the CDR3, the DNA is TGCGCCAGCAGCCAAGATTCCTACTACGAGCAGTACTTC. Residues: CASSQDSYYEQYF.

CDR3 in amino acids: CASSLGLAGVNEQFF. The CDR3 DNA is TGTGCCAGCAGCTTAGGGCTAGCGGGAGTCAATGAGCAGTTCTTC. V gene TRBV11-3 combines with J gene TRBJ2-1, with 10 bases matching TRBD2. The CDR3 runs to 15 residues. Germline values: CDR1 SGHNT, CDR2 YENEEA. J was trimmed by 6 bases and V by 1 base; bases with no gene match: 3.

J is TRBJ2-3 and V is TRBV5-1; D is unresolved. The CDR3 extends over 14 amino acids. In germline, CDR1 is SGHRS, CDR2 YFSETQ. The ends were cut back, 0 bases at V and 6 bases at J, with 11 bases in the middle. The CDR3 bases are TGCGCCAGCAGCTTGGGTACAGAGCTTGATACGCAGTATTTT. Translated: CASSLGTELDTQYF.

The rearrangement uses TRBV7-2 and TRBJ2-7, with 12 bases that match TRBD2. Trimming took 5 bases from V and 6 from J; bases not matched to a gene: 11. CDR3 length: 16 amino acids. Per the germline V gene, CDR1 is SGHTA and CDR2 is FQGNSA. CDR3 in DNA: TGTGCCAGCAGCGAATCTAGCGGGAGGGCCCTAGGCGAGCAGTACTTC. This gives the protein CASSESSGRALGEQYF.

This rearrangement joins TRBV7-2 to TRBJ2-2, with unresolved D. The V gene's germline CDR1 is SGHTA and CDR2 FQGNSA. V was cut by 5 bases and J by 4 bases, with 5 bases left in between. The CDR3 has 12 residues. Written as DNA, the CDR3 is TGTGCCAGCAGCACTCGCACCGGGGAGCTGTTTTTT. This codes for CASSTRTGELFF. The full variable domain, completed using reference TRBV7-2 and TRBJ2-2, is GAGVSQSPSNKVTEKGKDVELRCDPISGHTALYWYRQSLGQGLEFLIYFQGNSAPDKSGLPSDRFSAERTGGSVSTLTIQRTQQEDSAVYLCASSTRTGELFFGEGSRLTVL.

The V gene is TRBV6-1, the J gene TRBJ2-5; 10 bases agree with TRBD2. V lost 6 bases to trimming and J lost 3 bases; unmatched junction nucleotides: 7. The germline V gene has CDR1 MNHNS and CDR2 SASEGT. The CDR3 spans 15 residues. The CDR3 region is CASRQRSGGEETQYF. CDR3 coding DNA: TGTGCCAGCAGGCAAAGGAGCGGGGGGGAAGAGACCCAGTACTTC.

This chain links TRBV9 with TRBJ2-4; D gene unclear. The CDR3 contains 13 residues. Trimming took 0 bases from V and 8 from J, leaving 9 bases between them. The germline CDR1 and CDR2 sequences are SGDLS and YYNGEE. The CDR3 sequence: CASSVGFRDIQYF. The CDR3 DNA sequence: TGTGCCAGCAGCGTAGGGTTTCGAGACATTCAGTACTTC. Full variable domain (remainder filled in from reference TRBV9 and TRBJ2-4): DSGVTQTPKHLITATGQRVTLRCSPRSGDLSVYWYQQSLDQGLQFLIQYYNGEERAKGNILERFSAQQFPDLHSELNLSSLELGDSALYFCASSVGFRDIQYFGAGTRLSVL.

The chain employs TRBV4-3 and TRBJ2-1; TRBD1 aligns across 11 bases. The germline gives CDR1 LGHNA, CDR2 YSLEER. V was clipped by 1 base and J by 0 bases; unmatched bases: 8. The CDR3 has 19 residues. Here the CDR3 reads CASSQVGTGGSGSYNEQFF. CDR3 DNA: TGCGCCAGCAGCCAAGTGGGGACAGGGGGATCCGGCTCCTACAATGAGCAGTTCTTC.

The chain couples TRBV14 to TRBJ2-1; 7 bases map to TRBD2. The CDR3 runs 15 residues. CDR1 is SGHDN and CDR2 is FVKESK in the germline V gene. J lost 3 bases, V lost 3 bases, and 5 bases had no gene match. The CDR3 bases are TGTGCCAGCAGCCAGGGAGGGCCAAACTACAATGAGCAGTTCTTC. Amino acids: CASSQGGPNYNEQFF.

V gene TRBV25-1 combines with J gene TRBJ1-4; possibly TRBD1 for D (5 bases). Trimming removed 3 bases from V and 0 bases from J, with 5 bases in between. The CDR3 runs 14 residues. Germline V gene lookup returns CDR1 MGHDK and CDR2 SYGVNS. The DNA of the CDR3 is TGTGCCAGCAGTGAGACAGCAACTAATGAAAAACTGTTTTTT. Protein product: CASSETATNEKLFF.

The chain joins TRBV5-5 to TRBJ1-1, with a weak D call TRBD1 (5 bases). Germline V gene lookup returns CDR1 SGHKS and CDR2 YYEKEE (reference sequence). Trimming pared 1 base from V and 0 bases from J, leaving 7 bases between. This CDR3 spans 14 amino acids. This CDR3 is CASSLNRMNTEAFF. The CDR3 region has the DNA TGTGCCAGCAGCTTGAACAGGATGAACACTGAAGCTTTCTTT.

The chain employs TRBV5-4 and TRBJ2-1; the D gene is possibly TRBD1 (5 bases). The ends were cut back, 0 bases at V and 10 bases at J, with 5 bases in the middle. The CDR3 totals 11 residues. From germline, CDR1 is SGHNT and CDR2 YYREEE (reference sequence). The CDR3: CASSLEGEQFF. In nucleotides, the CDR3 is TGTGCCAGCAGCTTGGAGGGGGAGCAGTTCTTC.

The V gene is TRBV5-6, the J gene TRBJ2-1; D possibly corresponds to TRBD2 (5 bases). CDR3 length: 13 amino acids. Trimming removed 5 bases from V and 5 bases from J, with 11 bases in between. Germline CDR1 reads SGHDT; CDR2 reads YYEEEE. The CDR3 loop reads CASSWGVDNEQFF. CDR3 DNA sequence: TGTGCCAGCAGTTGGGGAGTCGACAATGAGCAGTTCTTC.

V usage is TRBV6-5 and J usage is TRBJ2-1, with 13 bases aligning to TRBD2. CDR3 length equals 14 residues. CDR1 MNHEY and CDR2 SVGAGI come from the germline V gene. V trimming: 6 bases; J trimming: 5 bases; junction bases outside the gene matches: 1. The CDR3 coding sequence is TGTGCCAGCAGCGGGACTAGCGGGAACAATGAGCAGTTCTTC. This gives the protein CASSGTSGNNEQFF.

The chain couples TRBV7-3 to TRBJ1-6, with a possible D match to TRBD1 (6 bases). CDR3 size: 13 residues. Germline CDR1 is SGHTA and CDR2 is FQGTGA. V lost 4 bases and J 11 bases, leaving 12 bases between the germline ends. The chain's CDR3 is CASSSQGTAPLHF. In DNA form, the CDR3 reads TGTGCCAGCAGCTCACAGGGTACGGCACCCCTCCACTTT.